This T cell receptor beta chain is drawn from a study of technical replicates of blood from a handful of donors. This CDR3 contains 14 residues. CDR1 and CDR2 from the germline V gene are SGHAT and FQNNGV. Libraries were prepared by immunoSEQ multiplex PCR; TCRdb keeps only in-frame clonotypes and omits some of them. The data show 64,000 or so clones, around 88% seen once. This clone was seen a handful of times. Its ends do not fully match the called genes, so a read error is possible. The genes are TRBV11-2 and TRBJ1-4, with TRBD1 matching over 8 bases. The sample consisted of PBMCs. This TCR was sampled from a human donor in good health. Some clones in this sample may be carry-over from other donors' samples. CDR3 in DNA: TGTGCCAGCAGCCTAGACAGGGGTCAAGAAAAACTGTTTTTT. It translates to CASSLDRGQEKLFF.